This TCR beta chain was recorded in a study of T cells after yellow fever vaccination. 5'RACE template switching generated TCR cDNA, adding a universal primer site and UMIs. TCRdb called the 5' RACE reads again in MiXCR, with one record for every CDR3 protein. The repertoire has 150,000 to 200,000 distinct CDR3 sequences, approximately 10% of them found once; the top ten carry 35% to 40%. The CDR3 length is 15 residues. V was shortened by 6 bases and J by 0 bases, with 9 bases between the two germline ends. Germline CDR1 MGHRA, CDR2 YSYEKL. Study-wide results and limits: Peak timing came faster in the weaker secondary response, day 5 versus 15.

For this clonotype: The antigen remains unidentified.

Source: CD8+ T cells sorted from PBMCs, taken 15 days after the yellow fever booster vaccination. The sequence was collected from a man in his late teens or twenties who received the YFV17D yellow fever vaccine. This sequence joins TRBV4-1 and TRBJ2-6; no clear D gene. The CDR3 reads CASRVQFSGANVLTF. CDR3 bases: TGCGCCAGCAGGGTACAATTCTCTGGGGCCAACGTCCTGACTTTC.